This T cell receptor (beta chain) is from a study of lymphopenia after photon versus proton radiotherapy. V trimming: 4 bases; J trimming: 3 bases; junction bases outside the gene matches: 2. This CDR3 is 14 amino acids long. The V gene's germline CDR1 is MNHNS and CDR2 SASEGT. Details on this clone: What it binds is not known.

Findings and limits, study-wide: Authors raise, but do not show, better survival with proton therapy. Relative stability marked proton patients; photon patients lost diversity and naive cells.

This table comes from immunoSEQ multiplex PCR, and its TCRdb copy is limited to in-frame clones, with some not included. The data show some 44,000 clones, with approximately 83% seen just once and 24% held by the top ten. The chain joins TRBV6-1 to TRBJ2-7; 11 nucleotides line up with TRBD1. The source material was peripheral blood, sampled from a patient treated with proton-based radiotherapy. The TCR was taken from a woman aged 70-85 years with pancreatic cancer. The CDR3 DNA sequence: TGTGCCAGCAGTGGGGACAGGGGGAGCTACGAGCAGTACTTC. It encodes CASSGDRGSYEQYF.